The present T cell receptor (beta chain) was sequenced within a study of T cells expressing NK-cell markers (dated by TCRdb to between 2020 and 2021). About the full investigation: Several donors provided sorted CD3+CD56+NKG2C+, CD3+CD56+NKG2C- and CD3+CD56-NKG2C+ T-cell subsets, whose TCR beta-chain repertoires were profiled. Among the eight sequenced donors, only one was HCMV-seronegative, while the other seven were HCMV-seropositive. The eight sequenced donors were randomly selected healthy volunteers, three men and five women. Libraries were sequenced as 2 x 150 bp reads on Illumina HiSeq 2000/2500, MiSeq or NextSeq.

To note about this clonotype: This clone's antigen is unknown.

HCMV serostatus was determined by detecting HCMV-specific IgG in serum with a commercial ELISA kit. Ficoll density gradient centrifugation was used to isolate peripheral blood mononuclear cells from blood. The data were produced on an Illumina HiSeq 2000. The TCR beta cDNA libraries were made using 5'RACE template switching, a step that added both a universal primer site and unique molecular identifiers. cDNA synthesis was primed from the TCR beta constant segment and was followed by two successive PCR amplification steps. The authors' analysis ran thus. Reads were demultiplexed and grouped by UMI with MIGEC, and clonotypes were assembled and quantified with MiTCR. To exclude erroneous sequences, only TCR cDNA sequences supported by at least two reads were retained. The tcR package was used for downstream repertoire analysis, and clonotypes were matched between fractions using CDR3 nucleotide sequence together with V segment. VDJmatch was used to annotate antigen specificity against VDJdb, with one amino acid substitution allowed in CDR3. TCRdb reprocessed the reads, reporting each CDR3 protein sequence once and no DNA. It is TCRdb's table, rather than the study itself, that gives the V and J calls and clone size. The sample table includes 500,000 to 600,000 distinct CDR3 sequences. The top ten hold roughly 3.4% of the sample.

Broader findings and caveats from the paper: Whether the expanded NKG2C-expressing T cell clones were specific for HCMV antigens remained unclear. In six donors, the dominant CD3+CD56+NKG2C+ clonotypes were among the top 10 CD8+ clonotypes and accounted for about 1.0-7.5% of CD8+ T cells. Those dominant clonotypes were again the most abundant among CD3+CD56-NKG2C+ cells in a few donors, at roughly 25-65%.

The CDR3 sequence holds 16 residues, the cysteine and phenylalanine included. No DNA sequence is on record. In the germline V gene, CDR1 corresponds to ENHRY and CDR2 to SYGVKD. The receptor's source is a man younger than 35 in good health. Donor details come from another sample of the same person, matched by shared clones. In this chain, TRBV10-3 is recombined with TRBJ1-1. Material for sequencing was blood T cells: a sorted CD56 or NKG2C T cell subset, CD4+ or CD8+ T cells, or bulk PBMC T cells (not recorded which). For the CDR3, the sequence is CAISESTITAGTEAFF.